A selection of T cell receptor beta chains follows, all from one sample in a study of T cells in Graves' hyperthyroidism and ophthalmopathy. TCRdb called the multiplex PCR reads again in MiXCR, with one record for every CDR3 protein. The data hold just over 550,000 distinct CDR3 sequences, with around 46% observed a single time. Sequenced material: peripheral blood or thyroid tissue (not recorded which). These receptors were collected from a woman aged 18 to 35 with Graves' hyperthyroidism. Both conserved end residues are part of each CDR3. The D gene is left open where the match is weak. Some rows have no size entry. The others give once, few or many, or a class for an expanded clone.

abundance: many; d_gene: NA; v_gene: TRBV7-9; len: 12; j_gene: TRBJ1-2; CDR3aa: CASTVGGYGYTF; CDR3nt: TGTGCCAGCACTGTCGGAGGCTATGGCTACACCTTC
abundance: many; d_gene: NA; v_gene: TRBV29-1; len: 13; j_gene: TRBJ2-7; CDR3aa: CSVRTVQPYEQYF; CDR3nt: TGCAGCGTACGGACAGTACAACCCTACGAGCAGTACTTC
abundance: many; d_gene: NA; v_gene: TRBV9; len: 10; j_gene: TRBJ1-2; CDR3aa: CASSGYGYTF; CDR3nt: TGTGCCAGCAGTGGGTATGGCTACACCTTC
abundance: few; d_gene: NA; v_gene: TRBV7-9; len: 15; j_gene: TRBJ2-7; CDR3aa: CASSQELGSSYEQYF; CDR3nt: TGTGCCAGCAGCCAAGAATTGGGCTCCTCCTACGAGCAGTACTTC
abundance: NA; d_gene: NA; v_gene: TRBV10-3; len: 15; j_gene: TRBJ1-1; CDR3aa: CASSAEDSPDTEAFF; CDR3nt: TGTGCCAGCAGTGCAGAGGACAGTCCGGACACTGAAGCTTTCTTT
abundance: few; d_gene: NA; v_gene: TRBV20-1; len: 14; j_gene: TRBJ1-5; CDR3aa: CSARTGGSNQPQHF; CDR3nt: TGCAGTGCTAGAACAGGCGGGAGCAATCAGCCCCAGCATTTT
abundance: NA; d_gene: NA; v_gene: TRBV6-1; len: 13; j_gene: TRBJ2-7; CDR3aa: CASSERPIYEQYF; CDR3nt: TGTGCCAGCAGTGAACGGCCGATATACGAGCAGTACTTC
abundance: many; d_gene: TRBD2; v_gene: TRBV7-2; len: 16; j_gene: TRBJ2-7; CDR3aa: CASSSGTSGRAAEQYF; CDR3nt: TGTGCCAGCAGCTCGGGGACTAGCGGGAGAGCGGCCGAGCAGTACTTC
abundance: NA; d_gene: TRBD1; v_gene: TRBV29-1; len: 13; j_gene: TRBJ1-5; CDR3aa: CSGRDRGNQPQHF; CDR3nt: TGCAGCGGACGGGACAGGGGGAATCAGCCCCAGCATTTT
abundance: NA; d_gene: NA; v_gene: TRBV7-2; len: 13; j_gene: TRBJ1-4; CDR3aa: CASTRFEDEKLFF; CDR3nt: TGTGCCAGCACCCGGTTTGAGGATGAAAAACTGTTTTTT
abundance: NA; d_gene: NA; v_gene: TRBV7-9; len: 14; j_gene: TRBJ1-4; CDR3aa: CASSPTGFNEKLFF; CDR3nt: TGTGCCAGCAGTCCGACAGGATTTAATGAAAAACTGTTTTTT
abundance: NA; d_gene: TRBD1; v_gene: TRBV20-1; len: 13; j_gene: TRBJ1-1; CDR3aa: CSARLGQQTAAFF; CDR3nt: TGCAGTGCTAGACTGGGACAGCAAACTGCAGCTTTCTTT
abundance: few; d_gene: NA; v_gene: TRBV30; len: 12; j_gene: TRBJ1-1; CDR3aa: CAWRPLITEAFF; CDR3nt: TGTGCCTGGAGGCCCTTGATCACTGAAGCTTTCTTT
abundance: once; d_gene: NA; v_gene: TRBV7-2; len: 13; j_gene: TRBJ1-1; CDR3aa: CASSGWQNTEAFF; CDR3nt: TGTGCCAGCAGCGGGTGGCAGAACACTGAGGCTTTCTTT
abundance: NA; d_gene: NA; v_gene: TRBV20-1; len: 15; j_gene: TRBJ2-7; CDR3aa: CSARDDQRLTYEQYF; CDR3nt: TGCAGTGCTAGAGATGACCAGCGGCTAACCTACGAGCAGTACTTC
abundance: NA; d_gene: TRBD2; v_gene: TRBV7-8; len: 16; j_gene: TRBJ2-7; CDR3aa: CASSQETSGIGGEQYF; CDR3nt: TGCGCCAGCAGCCAAGAGACTAGCGGGATCGGAGGCGAGCAGTACTTC
abundance: NA; d_gene: NA; v_gene: TRBV15; len: 12; j_gene: TRBJ2-7; CDR3aa: CATSGEGEDAYF; CDR3nt: TGTGCCACCAGCGGGGAGGGGGAGGACGCGTACTTC
abundance: few; d_gene: TRBD1; v_gene: TRBV29-1; len: 15; j_gene: TRBJ1-2; CDR3aa: CSVEARQGANYGYTF; CDR3nt: TGCAGCGTTGAAGCCCGACAGGGGGCCAACTATGGCTACACCTTC